These 2 T cell receptor beta chains originate from one sample sequenced in a study of blood T cells in healthy people across ages. The use of a sample-barcoded 5' primer and a J-beta primer mix characterized a second PCR of about 7 to 12 cycles. TCRdb re-called the 5' RACE reads with MiXCR, one entry per CDR3 protein. The repertoire has around 700,000 distinct CDR3 sequences, around 25% of them found once; the top ten carry more than 7.5%. These data were also filed under a second study, of T cells of mothers and their children.

The sample comprised blood. These TCRs come from a boy younger than 18 in good health.

Concerning this clonotype: One junction end does not reproduce the germline sequence, and a read error may be involved. The V call is TRBV19, the J call TRBJ2-2; D tentatively fits TRBD1 or TRBD2 (5 bases each). The CDR3 covers 13 residues. The germline V gene has CDR1 LNHDA and CDR2 SQIVND (reference sequence). The CDR3 sequence is CASSGAGPGELLF. The CDR3 DNA reads TGTGCCAGTAGCGGGGCAGGGCCCGGGGAGCTGCTTTTT.

The chain carries TRBV5-1 and TRBJ2-2; TRBD2 aligns across 8 bases. This CDR3 has 15 amino acids. The V gene's germline CDR1 is SGHRS and CDR2 YFSETQ. Trimming took 3 bases from V and 3 from J; bases not matched to a gene: 4. The CDR3 DNA is TGCGCCAGCAGCTACGGGGGGGCCGACACCGGGGAGCTGTTTTTT. Translation: CASSYGGADTGELFF.